One and the same sample provided the 28 T cell receptor beta chains below, sequenced in a study of T cell responses to AZD1222 COVID-19 vaccine. The protocol was immunoSEQ multiplex PCR, while the TCRdb copy is restricted to in-frame clones and leaves out a portion. The sample holds more than 85,000 clones, approximately 90% seen once. The sequencing here drew on peripheral blood, taken on day 0 of AZD1222 vaccination. All receptors come from an adult in good health.

The chain has TRBV10-3 and TRBJ2-7; D is perhaps TRBD2 (5 bases). Deletions cut 6 bases from V and 0 bases from J, with 15 bases between. Looked up from germline, CDR1 is ENHRY and CDR2 is SYGVKD. The CDR3 contains 15 residues. The CDR3 bases are TGTGCCATCAGAGCCGCGGGTCAGCCCTCCTACGAGCAGTACTTC. Its protein is CAIRAAGQPSYEQYF.

The chain uses TRBV24-1 and TRBJ2-1; 10 nucleotides align to TRBD1. With V trimmed by 3 bases and J by 1 base, 2 bases remained unmatched. The germline gives CDR1 KGHDR, CDR2 SFDVKD. The CDR3 is made up of 16 amino acids. CDR3 in amino acids: CATSDRTGGSYNEQFF. CDR3 DNA sequence: TGTGCCACCAGTGATAGGACAGGGGGTTCCTACAATGAGCAGTTCTTC.

The gene calls are TRBV5-1 and TRBJ2-3; 8 bases line up with TRBD1. The CDR3 contains 13 residues. V lost 7 bases and J lost 6; bases outside the gene matches: 7. Germline CDR1 and CDR2: SGHRS and YFSETQ. Written as DNA, the CDR3 is TGCGCCAGCCAGGACAGGGAACTTGATACGCAGTATTTT. Its protein product is CASQDRELDTQYF.

V usage is TRBV4-3 and J usage is TRBJ1-4; 8 bases line up with TRBD1. CDR1 LGHNA and CDR2 YSLEER come from the germline V gene. This CDR3 has 15 residues. V lost 2 bases, J lost 7 bases, and 6 bases stayed unmatched. Written as DNA, the CDR3 is TGCGCCAGCAGCCAAACAGGGGGAGTAGGTGAAAAACTGTTTTTT. It translates to CASSQTGGVGEKLFF.

This chain connects TRBV7-9 to TRBJ1-2; D gene uncertain. Trimming stripped 6 bases from V and 4 bases from J, with 15 bases between. The CDR3 is 14 residues long. Germline loops: CDR1 SEHNR, CDR2 FQNEAQ (reference sequence). The CDR3 DNA is TGTGCCAGCAGGAATTCGGGAGAGCCCTATGGCTACACCTTC. Translation: CASRNSGEPYGYTF.

The chain is built from TRBV7-3 and TRBJ2-7; D ambiguous. This CDR3 contains 14 residues. Germline-derived CDR1 and CDR2 are SGHTA and FQGTGA. With 6 bases removed from V and 3 bases from J, the gap between germline ends came to 15 bases. CDR3 loop: CASSLVPWIYEQYF. DNA for the CDR3: TGTGCCAGCAGTCTTGTACCGTGGATCTACGAGCAGTACTTC.

The chain recombines TRBV30 with TRBJ1-1; D might be TRBD1 (5 bases). V lost 0 bases, J lost 11 bases, and 16 bases lay in between. The CDR3 contains 13 residues. Germline-derived CDR1 and CDR2 are GTSNPN and SVGIG (reference sequence). The chain's CDR3 is CAWSVLEGTLAFF. The DNA for the CDR3 is TGTGCCTGGAGTGTACTTGAGGGGACCTTGGCTTTCTTT.

The chain couples TRBV5-1 to TRBJ2-7; 11 bases map to TRBD2. Germline V gene lookup returns CDR1 SGHRS and CDR2 YFSETQ. CDR3 length equals 16 residues. The junction had 9 bases not matched to a gene; V was cut back by 5 bases and J by 2 bases. CDR3 nucleotides: TGCGCCAGCAGTCCTACCCTAGCGGGAGGTACCTACGAGCAGTACTTC. Its translation: CASSPTLAGGTYEQYF. Together with reference TRBV5-1 and TRBJ2-7, the CDR3 gives the full variable domain: KAGVTQTPRYLIKTRGQQVTLSCSPISGHRSVSWYQQTPGQGLQFLFEYFSETQRNKGNFPGRFSGRQFSNSRSEMNVSTLELGDSALYLCASSPTLAGGTYEQYFGPGTRLTVT.

Only one count was recorded for this clone. V and J are TRBV2 and TRBJ2-3; no clear D gene. From germline, CDR1 is SNHLY and CDR2 FYNNEI. The V end was cut by 5 bases, the J end by 3 bases, with 15 bases between. CDR3 size: 15 residues. The CDR3 DNA reads TGTGCCAGCAGTAGTCGGGCAGAGACAACAGATACGCAGTATTTT. Amino acid sequence: CASSSRAETTDTQYF.

This clone occurred a few times. V gene TRBV27 combines with J gene TRBJ2-7; unclear D gene. The CDR3 totals 15 residues. Trimming cost V 5 bases and J 4 bases, with 18 bases left between them. Germline V gene data show CDR1 as MNHEY and CDR2 as SMNVEV (reference sequence). The CDR3 coding sequence is TGTGCCAGCAGTGAAAGGGCCGGAAGGAGTTACGAGCAGTACTTC. This encodes CASSERAGRSYEQYF.

The chain has TRBV5-4 and TRBJ1-3; 8 bases fit TRBD1. The length of the CDR3 is 15 residues. The V gene's germline CDR1 is SGHNT and CDR2 YYREEE (reference sequence). Germline trimming cut 3 bases from V and 0 bases from J; bases unmatched to any gene: 2. CDR3 sequence reads: CASSYDRGSGNTIYF. Written as DNA, the CDR3 is TGTGCCAGCAGCTACGACAGGGGCTCTGGAAACACCATATATTTT.

The J gene is TRBJ1-2, the V gene TRBV30; D ambiguous. The CDR3 totals 15 residues. Trimming cost V 3 bases and J 6 bases, with 20 bases left between them. Germline assignment: CDR1 GTSNPN and CDR2 SVGIG (reference sequence). The CDR3 here is CAWSSWGGGPHGYTF. Here the CDR3 DNA reads TGTGCCTGGAGCTCCTGGGGAGGAGGGCCCCATGGCTACACCTTC.

The chain is built from TRBV10-1 and TRBJ2-7, with D maybe TRBD1 (6 bases). V lost 3 bases, J lost 5 bases, and 17 bases lay in between. Germline V gene sequence: CDR1 WNHNN, CDR2 SYGVQD (reference sequence). The CDR3 runs to 15 residues. CDR3 DNA: TGCGCCAGCAGTGACCCCAACAGGGCTGGCGACGAGCAGTACTTC. This translates into CASSDPNRAGDEQYF.

This sequence joins TRBV12-3 or TRBV12-4 and TRBJ1-1; D remains unclear. The CDR3 consists of 10 residues. V lost 4 bases and J 10 bases, leaving 7 bases between the germline ends. In DNA, the CDR3 is TGTGCCAGCAGTTCAAGTTTAGCTTTCTTT. Translated: CASSSSLAFF.

The chain's CDR3 is CASSQDHRRGGYTF. The CDR3 bases are TGTGCCAGCAGCCAAGATCACAGGCGGGGTGGCTACACCTTC. The chain uses TRBV3-1 (or the pseudogene TRBV3-2) and TRBJ1-2, with a tentative D call TRBD1 (5 bases). CDR1 and CDR2 (germline): LGHDT, YNNKEL (reference sequence). The CDR3 loop spans 14 amino acids. Trimming cost V 0 bases and J 7 bases, with 12 bases left between them.

The V and J genes are TRBV4-3 and TRBJ1-2; 10 bases fit TRBD1. In germline, CDR1 is LGHNA, CDR2 YSLEER. The CDR3 totals 18 residues. Germline trimming cut 1 base from V and 0 bases from J; bases unmatched to any gene: 8. This CDR3 is CASSQVTGTGATNYGYTF. CDR3 DNA sequence: TGCGCCAGCAGCCAAGTTACCGGGACAGGGGCCACTAACTATGGCTACACCTTC.

Written as DNA, the CDR3 is TGTGCCAGCAGCTCCATCCCGGCCTCTAGAGTTTTCGAAACTGAAGCTTTCTTT. Translated: CASSSIPASRVFETEAFF. The chain employs TRBV5-5 and TRBJ1-1, with D hard to call. The V and J ends lost 3 bases and 5 bases respectively, with 26 bases between them. Per the germline V gene, CDR1 is SGHKS and CDR2 is YYEKEE (reference sequence). This CDR3 spans 18 amino acids.

CDR3 sequence reads: CASSQEGQMPQHF. The DNA for the CDR3 is TGTGCCAGCAGCCAAGAGGGCCAAATGCCCCAGCATTTT. V is TRBV3-1 (or the pseudogene TRBV3-2) and J is TRBJ1-5; D is ambiguous. The CDR3 is 13 residues long. V lost 0 bases, J lost 9 bases, and 9 bases lay in between. Germline CDR1 LGHDT, CDR2 YNNKEL (reference sequence).

The chain links TRBV12-3 or TRBV12-4 to TRBJ1-1; no firm D call. CDR3 size: 11 residues. V was shortened by 4 bases and J by 8 bases, with 8 bases between the two germline ends. In DNA form, the CDR3 reads TGTGCCAGCAGTTCGGTCGGCGAAGCTTTCTTT. Its translation: CASSSVGEAFF.

V gene TRBV15 combines with J gene TRBJ1-2, with D possibly TRBD1 on 5 matching bases. The CDR3 loop spans 13 amino acids. Germline CDR1 reads LNHNV; CDR2 reads YYDKDF (reference sequence). V was pared by 0 bases and J by 8 bases, with 10 bases between. The CDR3 nucleotides read TGTGCCACCAGCAGAGATCAAGGGGACGGCTACACCTTC. Translation: CATSRDQGDGYTF.

CDR3 nucleotides: TGTGCCAGCAGCTTAGGGGGGACAATTATGAACACTGAAGCTTTCTTT. The encoded protein is CASSLGGTIMNTEAFF. The V gene is TRBV7-8, the J gene TRBJ1-1; D perhaps matches TRBD1 (6 bases). The CDR3 contains 16 residues. With 1 base removed from V and 0 bases from J, the gap between germline ends came to 12 bases. Germline loops: CDR1 SGHVS, CDR2 FQNEAQ.

This chain connects TRBV9 to TRBJ1-3; D is undetermined. Germline loops: CDR1 SGDLS, CDR2 YYNGEE. Deletions cut 4 bases from V and 1 base from J, with 12 bases between. CDR3 size: 15 residues. The CDR3 protein is CASSPSAFSGNTIYF. As DNA, the CDR3 is TGTGCCAGCAGCCCTAGTGCATTTTCTGGAAACACCATATATTTT.

This clone was seen once. This chain joins TRBV10-2 and TRBJ1-2; maybe TRBD1 (6 bases). The CDR3 consists of 14 residues. Trimming left V 2 bases short and J 8 bases short, with 15 bases between. Germline values: CDR1 WSHSY, CDR2 SAAADI. CDR3 DNA: TGCGCCAGCAGTGAGGTGTTAGGGGGGGGCGGCTACACCTTC. Its protein is CASSEVLGGGGYTF.

The genes are TRBV6-5 and TRBJ1-2; no reliable D call. The V end lost 7 bases, the J end lost 4 bases, and 10 bases lay between the germline ends. There are 12 residues in the CDR3. CDR1 MNHEY and CDR2 SVGAGI come from the germline V gene. This CDR3 is CASTAWGYGYTF. The CDR3, as DNA: TGTGCCAGCACAGCGTGGGGCTATGGCTACACCTTC.

V gene TRBV3-1 (or the pseudogene TRBV3-2) combines with J gene TRBJ2-3; D is uncertain. Germline V gene sequence: CDR1 LGHDT, CDR2 YNNKEL (reference sequence). This CDR3 comprises 13 residues. Trimming removed 1 base from V and 5 bases from J, with 7 bases in between. CDR3 in amino acids: CASSQVRRDTQYF. Here the CDR3 DNA reads TGTGCCAGCAGCCAAGTGAGGAGAGATACGCAGTATTTT.

V usage is TRBV9 and J usage is TRBJ1-2; no reliable D call. CDR1 and CDR2 (germline): SGDLS, YYNGEE. Trimming removed 1 base at V and 8 bases at J, with 12 bases between. The CDR3 length is 13 residues. This CDR3 is CASSVSPLVGYTF. CDR3 in DNA: TGTGCCAGCAGCGTATCCCCCCTTGTAGGCTACACCTTC.

The rearrangement joins TRBV19 to TRBJ1-5; D gene ambiguous. CDR1 LNHDA and CDR2 SQIVND come from the germline V gene (reference sequence). The CDR3 has 16 residues. Trimming cost V 4 bases and J 2 bases, with 15 bases left between them. The DNA of the CDR3 is TGTGCCAGTAGTAGCAGGTCCTCAGGAGGCAATCAGCCCCAGCATTTT. Translating it yields CASSSRSSGGNQPQHF.

The chain employs TRBV11-2 and TRBJ1-5; weak D call: TRBD1 (6 bases). Germline assignment: CDR1 SGHAT and CDR2 FQNNGV. The CDR3 extends over 15 amino acids. V lost 5 bases and J 0 bases, leaving 11 bases between the germline ends. CDR3: CASSPRTDSNQPQHF. CDR3 nucleotides: TGTGCCAGCAGCCCCCGGACAGATAGCAATCAGCCCCAGCATTTT.